A selection of T cell receptor beta chains follows, all from one sample in a study of T-cell reconstitution after alpha-beta-depleted transplantation in children. One entry per CDR3 protein results from TCRdb running MiXCR on the PCR reads. This table holds 360,000 or so distinct CDR3 sequences, about 20% found once. This sample comprised PBMCs from the stem cell graft donor, obtained from the stem cell graft. These receptors all come from a human donor who donated a stem cell graft to a child with acute myeloid leukemia. CDR3s include the opening cysteine and the closing phenylalanine or tryptophan. D genes are given only for firm matches. The size field is filled for only some rows; it gives once, few, many or a size class.

j_call: TRBJ2-1; cdr3_length: 16; v_call: TRBV12-3/TRBV12-4; d_call: -; clone_size: -; cdr3_nt: TGTGCCAGCAGTTTAATGACTCTCAGCTCCTACAATGAGCAGTTCTTC; cdr3_aa: CASSLMTLSSYNEQFF
j_call: TRBJ2-1; cdr3_length: 15; v_call: TRBV4-2; d_call: -; clone_size: few; cdr3_nt: TGTGCCAGCAGCCAAGATATGCCTCTTAACAATGAGCAGTTCTTC; cdr3_aa: CASSQDMPLNNEQFF
j_call: TRBJ2-5; cdr3_length: 13; v_call: TRBV2; d_call: -; clone_size: few; cdr3_nt: TGTGCCAGCAGTGTCGGGCCTGGAGAGACCCAGTACTTC; cdr3_aa: CASSVGPGETQYF
j_call: TRBJ2-7; cdr3_length: 14; v_call: TRBV28; d_call: -; clone_size: few; cdr3_nt: TGTGCCAGCAGCTCCTACGACTCAGACTACGAGCAGTACTTC; cdr3_aa: CASSSYDSDYEQYF
j_call: TRBJ2-7; cdr3_length: 13; v_call: TRBV6-2/TRBV6-3; d_call: -; clone_size: -; cdr3_nt: TGTGCCAGCAGTCCACAGACTGGAACCGAGCAGTACTTC; cdr3_aa: CASSPQTGTEQYF
j_call: TRBJ1-5; cdr3_length: 15; v_call: TRBV12-3/TRBV12-4; d_call: -; clone_size: -; cdr3_nt: TGTGCCAGCACCCCGGGGGGGCGGGGCAATCAGCCCCAGCATTTT; cdr3_aa: CASTPGGRGNQPQHF
j_call: TRBJ2-3; cdr3_length: 13; v_call: TRBV20-1; d_call: -; clone_size: -; cdr3_nt: TGCAGCATCGGACGGAGAAGCACAGATACGCAGTATTTT; cdr3_aa: CSIGRRSTDTQYF
j_call: TRBJ2-5; cdr3_length: 15; v_call: TRBV10-1; d_call: -; clone_size: -; cdr3_nt: TGCGCCGGCAGTGAGTCTCGGGTCAGCCAAGAGACCCAGTACTTC; cdr3_aa: CAGSESRVSQETQYF
j_call: TRBJ2-1; cdr3_length: 11; v_call: TRBV29-1; d_call: -; clone_size: many; cdr3_nt: TGCAGCGACGGGGTCTACAATGAGCAGTTCTTC; cdr3_aa: CSDGVYNEQFF
j_call: TRBJ2-2; cdr3_length: 15; v_call: TRBV24-1; d_call: TRBD1; clone_size: -; cdr3_nt: TGTGCCACCAGTGAGGGACAGGGTGACACCGGGGAGCTGTTTTTT; cdr3_aa: CATSEGQGDTGELFF
j_call: TRBJ2-3; cdr3_length: 15; v_call: TRBV5-1; d_call: -; clone_size: few; cdr3_nt: TGCGCCAGCAGCTTGGAACAGCCTAGCACAGATACGCAGTATTTT; cdr3_aa: CASSLEQPSTDTQYF
j_call: TRBJ1-4; cdr3_length: 15; v_call: TRBV6-1; d_call: -; clone_size: -; cdr3_nt: TGTGCCAGCAGTCTCACGTGGTCAACTAATGAAAAACTGTTTTTT; cdr3_aa: CASSLTWSTNEKLFF
j_call: TRBJ1-5; cdr3_length: 15; v_call: TRBV7-2; d_call: -; clone_size: -; cdr3_nt: TGTGCCAGCAGCTTAGTCTGGGGTAGCAATCAGCCCCAGCATTTT; cdr3_aa: CASSLVWGSNQPQHF
j_call: TRBJ2-3; cdr3_length: 14; v_call: TRBV15; d_call: -; clone_size: -; cdr3_nt: TGTGCCACCAGCCCCCGGGCCCAGGAGGAAACGCAGTATTTT; cdr3_aa: CATSPRAQEETQYF
j_call: TRBJ2-7; cdr3_length: 17; v_call: TRBV7-2; d_call: TRBD2; clone_size: few; cdr3_nt: TGTGCCAGCAGCTTGTATCTGGCCGGGGGGGCCTTAGGTGAGCAGTACTTC; cdr3_aa: CASSLYLAGGALGEQYF
j_call: TRBJ2-5; cdr3_length: 15; v_call: TRBV27; d_call: -; clone_size: -; cdr3_nt: TGTGCCAGCAGTCTGCGCGGCTCAGAGGGGAAGACCCAGTACTTC; cdr3_aa: CASSLRGSEGKTQYF
j_call: TRBJ1-3; cdr3_length: 14; v_call: TRBV29-1; d_call: -; clone_size: -; cdr3_nt: TGCAGCGCTTCAGGGAAAGTGGATGGAAACACCATATATTTT; cdr3_aa: CSASGKVDGNTIYF
j_call: TRBJ2-3; cdr3_length: 20; v_call: TRBV18; d_call: TRBD1; clone_size: -; cdr3_nt: TGTGCCAGCTCACCCATCCTGCCGGGACAGGAGGGGCGTAGCACAGATACGCAGTATTTT; cdr3_aa: CASSPILPGQEGRSTDTQYF
j_call: TRBJ2-1; cdr3_length: 15; v_call: TRBV5-1; d_call: TRBD1; clone_size: -; cdr3_nt: TGCGCCAGCAGCTTGGCAGGGGGTAAGGTGAATGAGCAGTTCTTC; cdr3_aa: CASSLAGGKVNEQFF
j_call: TRBJ2-1; cdr3_length: 18; v_call: TRBV3-1; d_call: TRBD2; clone_size: -; cdr3_nt: TGTGCCAGCAGCTGGTTACTAGCGGGAGGCCTCCCTCACAATGAGCAGTTCTTC; cdr3_aa: CASSWLLAGGLPHNEQFF
j_call: TRBJ2-5; cdr3_length: 13; v_call: TRBV18; d_call: -; clone_size: -; cdr3_nt: TGTGCCAGCTCACCACAGGGTTTTGAGACCCAGTACTTC; cdr3_aa: CASSPQGFETQYF
j_call: TRBJ2-2; cdr3_length: 16; v_call: TRBV6-1; d_call: -; clone_size: many; cdr3_nt: TGTGCCAGCGGTCAGCCCTTGGGACTTTCCACCGGGGAGCTGTTTTTT; cdr3_aa: CASGQPLGLSTGELFF
j_call: TRBJ2-7; cdr3_length: 13; v_call: TRBV7-9; d_call: -; clone_size: -; cdr3_nt: TGTGCCAGCAGCTTAATTTCCCCCTTCGAGCAGTACTTC; cdr3_aa: CASSLISPFEQYF
j_call: TRBJ2-3; cdr3_length: 16; v_call: TRBV28; d_call: -; clone_size: once; cdr3_nt: TGTGCCAGCAGTTTATACCGGCCCAGGGGTACAGATACGCAGTATTTT; cdr3_aa: CASSLYRPRGTDTQYF
j_call: TRBJ2-5; cdr3_length: 13; v_call: TRBV5-1; d_call: -; clone_size: -; cdr3_nt: TGCGCCAGCAGCCCGGAGGCAGGGGGGAACCAGTACTTC; cdr3_aa: CASSPEAGGNQYF